Presented here are 9 T cell receptor beta chains from one specimen sequenced in a study of cytomegalovirus exposure and HLA in healthy donors. In the PCR, 60 Vbeta and 13 Jbeta primers were used. TCRdb's table, derived via immunoSEQ multiplex PCR, lists solely in-frame clones and lacks some. The table shows around 230,000 clones, with roughly 79% occurring only once. Sequenced: PBMCs. The receptor source for this set is a male donor in good health and CMV-seronegative.

The chain links TRBV4-3 to TRBJ2-1; D possibly corresponds to TRBD1 (5 bases). This CDR3 region has 16 residues. The ends were cut back, 1 base at V and 0 bases at J, with 10 bases in the middle. Per the germline V gene, CDR1 is LGHNA and CDR2 is YSLEER. In DNA form, the CDR3 reads TGCGCCAGCAGCCAAGTCGGAGACAGCTCCTACAATGAGCAGTTCTTC. Translated, it gives CASSQVGDSSYNEQFF.

The genes are TRBV19 and TRBJ1-1, with D perhaps matching TRBD1 (5 bases). The CDR3 is 15 residues long. Germline assignment: CDR1 LNHDA and CDR2 SQIVND (reference sequence). V dropped 5 bases and J dropped 3 bases, with 16 bases sitting between them. The CDR3 region has the DNA TGTGCCAGTAGTTCCCGTGGGGGGACGGACACTGAAGCTTTCTTT. Its translation is CASSSRGGTDTEAFF.

J is TRBJ1-2 and V is TRBV5-1; 9 bases are a match to TRBD1. V lost 1 base, J lost 6 bases, and 4 bases stayed unmatched. The CDR3 spans 14 residues. Germline values: CDR1 SGHRS, CDR2 YFSETQ. The CDR3, as DNA: TGCGCCAGCAGCTTGACAGGGGGCGCGAATGGCTACACCTTC. Amino acid sequence: CASSLTGGANGYTF. The full variable domain, with the rest looked up from reference TRBV5-1 and TRBJ1-2, is KAGVTQTPRYLIKTRGQQVTLSCSPISGHRSVSWYQQTPGQGLQFLFEYFSETQRNKGNFPGRFSGRQFSNSRSEMNVSTLELGDSALYLCASSLTGGANGYTFGSGTRLTVV.

The chain has TRBV6-5 and TRBJ1-2, with no clear D. The CDR3 is 11 amino acids. Per germline, CDR1 MNHEY and CDR2 SVGAGI. Trimming took 5 bases from V and 10 from J, leaving 11 bases between them. The CDR3 DNA reads TGTGCCAGCAGTAATGGGCGGGACTACACCTTC. Its protein product is CASSNGRDYTF.

J is TRBJ1-5 and V is TRBV4-3; D remains unclear. In germline, CDR1 is LGHNA, CDR2 YSLEER. Trimming took off 0 bases at V and 2 bases at J, with 11 bases between the two ends. The CDR3 loop spans 16 amino acids. In nucleotides, the CDR3 is TGCGCCAGCAGCCAAGATACGGGGTCTGGCAATCAGCCCCAGCATTTT. It codes for CASSQDTGSGNQPQHF.

The chain carries TRBV11-2 and TRBJ2-3; 11 bases match TRBD2. The germline CDR1 and CDR2 sequences are SGHAT and FQNNGV. V lost 5 bases to trimming and J lost 1 base; unmatched junction nucleotides: 11. This CDR3 has 18 residues. CDR3 DNA: TGTGCCAGCAGCGCATCCCTAGCGGGAGGTTGGGGCACAGATACGCAGTATTTT. Amino acids: CASSASLAGGWGTDTQYF.

The rearrangement links TRBV7-6 to TRBJ2-5; D may be TRBD1 (6 bases). Germline CDR1 reads SGHVS; CDR2 reads FNYEAQ. There are 15 residues in the CDR3. V gave up 5 bases and J gave up 0 bases, with 13 bases separating them. CDR3 residues: CASSRRTGYQETQYF. In DNA form, the CDR3 reads TGTGCCAGCAGCAGAAGAACAGGGTACCAAGAGACCCAGTACTTC. The full variable domain, rest sourced from reference TRBV7-6 and TRBJ2-5, is GAGVSQSPRYKVTKRGQDVALRCDPISGHVSLYWYRQALGQGPEFLTYFNYEAQQDKSGLPNDRFSAERPEGSISTLTIQRTEQRDSAMYRCASSRRTGYQETQYFGPGTRLLVL.

The chain has TRBV5-1 and TRBJ1-1; 9 bases fit TRBD1. Germline assignment: CDR1 SGHRS and CDR2 YFSETQ. V shed 3 bases and J 4 bases; nucleotides not matched to a gene: 7. CDR3 length equals 15 residues. In nucleotides, the CDR3 is TGCGCCAGCAGCTGGGGACAGGGATACTTCACTGAAGCTTTCTTT. Its protein is CASSWGQGYFTEAFF.

This clone occurred a few times. The V call is TRBV25-1, the J call TRBJ1-2; unclear D gene. The CDR3 spans 12 residues. Per germline, CDR1 MGHDK and CDR2 SYGVNS. V lost 6 bases, J lost 5 bases, and 10 bases lay in between. DNA for the CDR3: TGTGCCAGCAGAAGAGTACGGTATGGCTACACCTTC. Its protein is CASRRVRYGYTF.